This record looks at one TCR beta chain sequence and its context. Antigen unknown. A multiplex PCR was run with 60 Vbeta primers and 13 Jbeta primers. Generated by immunoSEQ multiplex PCR, the TCRdb table keeps only in-frame clones and is missing some. The data show 150,000 to 200,000 clones, around 76% seen once. This sample is part of a study of cytomegalovirus exposure and HLA in healthy donors. Study-level points and caveats: Later work associated 17,000 or so TCR beta sequences with HLA alleles at 0.05 false discovery rate. Reported results showed that the classifier diagnosed cytomegalovirus status with high specificity and sensitivity.

Trimming cost V 4 bases and J 6 bases; bases outside gene matches: 6. The CDR3 consists of 13 residues. In germline, CDR1 is SGHRS, CDR2 YFSETQ. Healthy bone marrow donors made up the donor group. Source material: PBMCs. The source of this sequence is a woman in her twenties or thirties in good health and CMV-seropositive. This sequence joins TRBV5-1 and TRBJ2-7; the match to TRBD2 covers 8 bases. CDR3 nucleotides: TGCGCCAGCAGCCGGGGGCTAGCGGGCGAGCAGTACTTC. Translating it yields CASSRGLAGEQYF.